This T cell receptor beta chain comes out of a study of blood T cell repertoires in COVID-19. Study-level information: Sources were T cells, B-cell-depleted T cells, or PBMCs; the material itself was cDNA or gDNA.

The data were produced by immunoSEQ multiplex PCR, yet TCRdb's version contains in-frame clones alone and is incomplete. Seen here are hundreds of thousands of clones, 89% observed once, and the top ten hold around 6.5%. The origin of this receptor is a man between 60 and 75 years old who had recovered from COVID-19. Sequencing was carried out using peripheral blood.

CDR3: CAWSLGTGPYEQYF. The CDR3 DNA reads TGTGCCTGGAGTCTCGGAACAGGCCCCTACGAGCAGTACTTC. This rearrangement joins TRBV30 to TRBJ2-7, with D tentatively TRBD1 (5 bases). V was shortened by 2 bases and J by 2 bases, with 13 bases between the two germline ends. Germline V gene lookup returns CDR1 GTSNPN and CDR2 SVGIG (reference sequence). This CDR3 is built from 14 residues. Looking up the rest from reference TRBV30 and TRBJ2-7 gives the full variable domain: SQTIHQWPATLVQPVGSPLSLECTVEGTSNPNLYWYRQAAGRGLQLLFYSVGIGQISSEVPQNLSASRPQDRQFILSSKKLLLSDSGFYLCAWSLGTGPYEQYFGPGTRLTVT.